Included here is one T cell receptor (beta chain) sequence, with context. Its target is not known. This sample is part of a study of shared clonotypes between healthy human individuals. Study outcomes and limitations: Generation probabilities of non-shared clonotypes were lower (relative to those shared by all four donors).

V was pared by 2 bases and J by 3 bases, with 5 bases of the junction left unmatched. From germline, CDR1 is SGHRS and CDR2 YFSETQ. The CDR3 is 15 amino acids. Sequencing used immunoSEQ multiplex PCR; TCRdb keeps in-frame clones, though not all of them. The table shows roughly 1.4 million clones, with 98% occurring only once. Sequencing was carried out using naive CD4+ T cells sorted from blood. Subset in this sample: CD45RA+ positively selected. The V gene is TRBV5-1, the J gene TRBJ1-1, with TRBD1 identical over 9 bases. This receptor was taken from a young man in good health. The CDR3 DNA follows: TGCGCCAGCAGCTTAGAAGGGGACAGGGACACTGAAGCTTTCTTT. Translated: CASSLEGDRDTEAFF.